This entry lists 6 T cell receptor beta chains sequenced from one sample in a study of CD8 T cells in Susac syndrome. Random hexamers were used to reverse transcribe an amount of roughly 0.45 to 1 ug RNA. MiXCR, applied by TCRdb to the immunoSEQ multiplex PCR reads, yields one record per CDR3 protein. The sample carries 130,000 or so distinct CDR3 sequences, 80% recorded once. The sequenced material came from CD8+ T cells from PBMCs. The receptor set was obtained from a human donor with multiple sclerosis.

This chain uses TRBV9 with TRBJ2-3; D is ambiguous. V lost 0 bases, J lost 6 bases, and 8 bases lay in between. Germline V lookup: CDR1 SGDLS, CDR2 YYNGEE. CDR3 length: 13 amino acids. The CDR3 bases are TGTGCCAGCAGCGTAGATTCCCCGGATACGCAGTATTTT. Translating gives CASSVDSPDTQYF. The full variable domain, rest sourced from reference TRBV9 and TRBJ2-3, is DSGVTQTPKHLITATGQRVTLRCSPRSGDLSVYWYQQSLDQGLQFLIQYYNGEERAKGNILERFSAQQFPDLHSELNLSSLELGDSALYFCASSVDSPDTQYFGPGTRLTVL.

V gene TRBV19 combines with J gene TRBJ1-6; no definite D call. CDR1 and CDR2 from the germline V gene are LNHDA and SQIVND (reference sequence). The CDR3 totals 13 residues. The V end lost 7 bases, the J end lost 6 bases, and 10 bases lay between the germline ends. CDR3 nucleotide sequence: TGTGCCAGTAATCTTGAGTTTAATTCACCCCTCCACTTT. Translation gives CASNLEFNSPLHF.

This clonotype was recorded a few times. The gene calls are TRBV19 and TRBJ2-3; possibly TRBD1 for D (6 bases). With 5 bases removed from V and 4 bases from J, the gap between germline ends came to 10 bases. The CDR3 loop spans 13 amino acids. Germline V lookup: CDR1 LNHDA, CDR2 SQIVND (reference sequence). CDR3: CASSLQGADTQYF. The CDR3 nucleotides read TGTGCCAGTAGTTTACAGGGTGCAGATACGCAGTATTTT.

The chain combines TRBV30 with TRBJ1-6; 8 bases agree with TRBD1. V lost 5 bases and J lost 10; bases outside the gene matches: 7. CDR1 and CDR2 (germline): GTSNPN, SVGIG (reference sequence). The CDR3 has 13 residues. The CDR3 region is CAWDRGGESPLHF. The CDR3 DNA sequence: TGTGCCTGGGACAGGGGCGGCGAGTCACCCCTCCACTTT. The whole variable domain, filled in from reference TRBV30 and TRBJ1-6, reads SQTIHQWPATLVQPVGSPLSLECTVEGTSNPNLYWYRQAAGRGLQLLFYSVGIGQISSEVPQNLSASRPQDRQFILSSKKLLLSDSGFYLCAWDRGGESPLHFGNGTRLTVT.

This chain links TRBV12-3 or TRBV12-4 with TRBJ2-1, with a tentative D call TRBD2 (6 bases). This CDR3 is built from 17 residues. Trimming removed 0 bases at V and 4 bases at J, with 16 bases between. Here the CDR3 DNA reads TGTGCCAGCAGTTTAGCGCCTTACGGGAGCTTATACAATGAGCAGTTCTTC. Protein product: CASSLAPYGSLYNEQFF.

This chain links TRBV10-3 with TRBJ1-1; no firm D call. There are 13 residues in the CDR3. V was shortened by 7 bases and J by 4 bases, with 13 bases between the two germline ends. Germline CDR1 reads ENHRY; CDR2 reads SYGVKD. The CDR3 bases are TGTGCCATCAAAGAAGGTGGCGGCACTGAAGCTTTCTTT. Protein product: CAIKEGGGTEAFF.